A single sample is the source of the 21 T cell receptor beta chains below, sequenced in a study of T cell changes during pregnancy in multiple sclerosis. Only in-frame clones appear in the TCRdb table, and some are missing; sequencing was by immunoSEQ multiplex PCR. This sample has under 50,000 clones, with 95% found just once. This sample comprised CD8+ T cells from peripheral blood mononuclear cells, obtained in the first trimester of pregnancy. These receptors came from a female donor with multiple sclerosis, enrolled in a pregnancy study.

The chain is built from TRBV18 and TRBJ2-7; 10 bases match TRBD1. V was clipped by 6 bases and J by 2 bases; unmatched bases: 4. CDR3 length: 14 amino acids. Germline V gene data show CDR1 as KGHSH and CDR2 as LQKENI. CDR3 protein: CASSRTGGTYEQYF. Written as DNA, the CDR3 is TGTGCCAGCTCTAGGACAGGGGGTACCTACGAGCAGTACTTC. Full variable domain (missing parts from reference TRBV18 and TRBJ2-7): NAGVMQNPRHLVRRRGQEARLRCSPMKGHSHVYWYRQLPEEGLKFMVYLQKENIIDESGMPKERFSAEFPKEGPSILRIQQVVRGDSAAYFCASSRTGGTYEQYFGPGTRLTVT.

The chain has TRBV4-3 and TRBJ2-1, with 12 bases identical to TRBD2. The germline gives CDR1 LGHNA, CDR2 YSLEER. The junction had 4 bases not matched to a gene; V was cut back by 1 base and J by 9 bases. The CDR3 sequence is 15 residues long. The CDR3 spells CASSQGTSGIGEQFF. The CDR3 DNA reads as TGCGCCAGCAGCCAAGGGACTAGCGGGATAGGTGAGCAGTTCTTC.

This chain joins TRBV2 and TRBJ1-2; 8 bases align to TRBD1. Trimming cost V 5 bases and J 4 bases; bases outside gene matches: 6. The CDR3 covers 14 residues. CDR1 SNHLY and CDR2 FYNNEI come from the germline V gene. CDR3: CASSSDRDGYGYTF. CDR3 in DNA: TGTGCCAGCAGTTCGGACAGGGACGGCTATGGCTACACCTTC.

This clone was counted only a few times. The J gene is TRBJ2-2, the V gene TRBV7-6; the match to TRBD1 covers 7 bases. V lost 5 bases to trimming and J lost 6 bases; unmatched junction nucleotides: 3. Germline CDR1 reads SGHVS; CDR2 reads FNYEAQ. The length of the CDR3 is 13 residues. The chain's CDR3 is CASSLQGAGELFF. The CDR3 coding sequence is TGTGCCAGCAGCCTCCAGGGGGCCGGGGAGCTGTTTTTT.

This chain joins TRBV5-1 and TRBJ2-7; the match to TRBD1 covers 8 bases. The germline CDR1 and CDR2 sequences are SGHRS and YFSETQ. The CDR3 loop spans 14 amino acids. The V and J ends lost 4 bases and 6 bases, in that order; junction bases with no gene match: 9. The CDR3 DNA sequence: TGCGCCAGCAGCGTGGACAGGGCAAGAGGCGAGCAGTACTTC. Its protein is CASSVDRARGEQYF.

The chain has TRBV11-2 and TRBJ2-7, with a weak D call TRBD2 (5 bases). Deletions cut 1 base from V and 3 bases from J, with 10 bases between. Germline V gene lookup returns CDR1 SGHAT and CDR2 FQNNGV. The CDR3 runs 14 residues. This chain's CDR3 is CASSLGTLSYEQYF. In nucleotides, the CDR3 is TGTGCCAGCAGCTTAGGGACTTTGAGCTACGAGCAGTACTTC.

This sequence joins TRBV28 and TRBJ1-1; D possibly corresponds to TRBD1 (5 bases). The CDR3 has 17 residues. Germline-derived CDR1 and CDR2 are MDHEN and SYDVKM. Trimming removed 5 bases from V and 2 bases from J, with 21 bases in between. The CDR3 reads CASSRGRTAWANTEAFF. In nucleotides, the CDR3 is TGTGCCAGCAGTAGGGGTAGGACCGCCTGGGCCAACACTGAAGCTTTCTTT.

This clone has more than one count but fewer than ten. The chain links TRBV5-8 to TRBJ2-2; 8 bases are a match to TRBD1. CDR3 length: 13 residues. CDR1 is SGHTS, CDR2 YDEGEE, per germline. V shed 9 bases and J 7 bases; nucleotides not matched to a gene: 8. In nucleotides, the CDR3 is TGTGCCACGCCAGGGGGCGCGGGCGGGGAGCTGTTTTTT. Protein sequence: CATPGGAGGELFF.

V usage is TRBV18 and J usage is TRBJ2-5; D remains ambiguous. Germline V lookup: CDR1 KGHSH, CDR2 LQKENI. The CDR3 runs to 13 residues. V lost 3 bases to trimming and J lost 0 bases, with 5 bases between them. CDR3 DNA: TGTGCCAGCTCACCTCCGTACCAAGAGACCCAGTACTTC. Translation gives CASSPPYQETQYF.

The chain is built from TRBV14 and TRBJ1-4; tentative D call: TRBD1 (5 bases). Between the trimmed V and J ends, which lost 5 bases and 5 bases, there was a span of 12 bases. CDR3 size: 14 residues. Germline lookup yields CDR1 SGHDN and CDR2 FVKESK. The CDR3 nucleotides are TGTGCCAGCAGCTTTACAGGCTACAATGAAAAACTGTTTTTT. This gives the protein CASSFTGYNEKLFF.

The rearrangement uses TRBV19 and TRBJ2-7; D gene ambiguous. The CDR3 totals 15 residues. Germline V gene sequence: CDR1 LNHDA, CDR2 SQIVND (reference sequence). Trimming removed 4 bases at V and 2 bases at J, with 15 bases between. The CDR3 coding sequence is TGTGCCAGTAGTACCTTACCCTCAGGTACCTACGAGCAGTACTTC. Translated, it gives CASSTLPSGTYEQYF.

V gene TRBV2 combines with J gene TRBJ2-7, with a possible D match to TRBD2 (5 bases). This CDR3 contains 14 residues. Germline V gene sequence: CDR1 SNHLY, CDR2 FYNNEI. V was cut by 6 bases and J by 3 bases, with 15 bases left in between. The DNA of the CDR3 is TGTGCCAGCAGGGCAGACTCCGGGGTCTACGAGCAGTACTTC. This translates into CASRADSGVYEQYF.

This clone was observed once. The chain recombines TRBV29-1 with TRBJ2-1, with 12 bases aligning to TRBD2. The germline V gene has CDR1 SQVTM and CDR2 ANQGSEA. V was pared by 1 base and J by 7 bases, with 11 bases of the junction left unmatched. The CDR3 has 17 amino acids. CDR3 amino acids: CSVEGLAGGGRRNEQFF. CDR3 coding DNA: TGCAGCGTTGAAGGGCTAGCGGGAGGGGGCAGGAGAAATGAGCAGTTCTTC.

The V and J genes are TRBV6-1 and TRBJ2-3, with TRBD1 as a possible D gene (5 bases). The CDR3 spans 15 residues. Germline assignment: CDR1 MNHNS and CDR2 SASEGT. The ends were cut back, 6 bases at V and 1 base at J, with 14 bases in the middle. CDR3 bases: TGTGCCAGCAGGGAGACAGACCCGCGCACAGATACGCAGTATTTT. Amino acids: CASRETDPRTDTQYF.

This chain uses TRBV7-8 with TRBJ1-5; D is perhaps TRBD1 (5 bases). This CDR3 has 14 residues. The germline CDR1 and CDR2 sequences are SGHVS and FQNEAQ. Trimming left V 5 bases short and J 6 bases short, with 14 bases between. The CDR3 nucleotides read TGTGCCAGCAGCCCCGCCCGGGGGTTTCAGCCCCAGCATTTT. It codes for CASSPARGFQPQHF.

The chain couples TRBV27 to TRBJ2-1, with 7 bases identical to TRBD1. Germline lookup yields CDR1 MNHEY and CDR2 SMNVEV (reference sequence). V gave up 5 bases and J gave up 4 bases; unmatched junction bases: 8. The CDR3 has 15 amino acids. The CDR3 here is CASSAGTALYNEQFF. Written as DNA, the CDR3 is TGTGCCAGCAGTGCCGGGACAGCACTTTACAATGAGCAGTTCTTC.

The chain links TRBV27 to TRBJ2-5, with 8 bases that match TRBD1. With 1 base clipped from V and 4 bases from J, the junction kept 8 bases outside the gene matches. The V gene's germline CDR1 is MNHEY and CDR2 SMNVEV (reference sequence). The length of the CDR3 is 16 residues. The CDR3 DNA reads as TGTGCCAGCAGTTTATTATCTCCAGGGGGCGCAGAGACCCAGTACTTC. Translating it yields CASSLLSPGGAETQYF.

The V and J genes are TRBV29-1 and TRBJ2-2; TRBD1 aligns across 10 bases. J was trimmed by 0 bases and V by 7 bases; bases with no gene match: 11. The CDR3 is 17 residues long. The germline V gene encodes CDR1 SQVTM and CDR2 ANQGSEA. For the CDR3, the DNA is TGCAGCGCATCTCCCCGGACAGGGGGGACGAACACCGGGGAGCTGTTTTTT. Its protein is CSASPRTGGTNTGELFF.

The chain uses TRBV6-4 and TRBJ1-4, with D tentatively TRBD1 (6 bases). The length of the CDR3 is 14 residues. Germline V gene lookup returns CDR1 MRHNA and CDR2 SNTAGT. V gave up 4 bases and J gave up 3 bases, with 9 bases separating them. CDR3 in amino acids: CASSGDTANEKLFF. In DNA, the CDR3 is TGTGCCAGCAGTGGGGACACTGCTAATGAAAAACTGTTTTTT.

The genes are TRBV7-2 and TRBJ1-1; maybe TRBD1 (5 bases). Deletions cut 5 bases from V and 1 base from J, with 23 bases between. Germline CDR1 reads SGHTA; CDR2 reads FQGNSA. The CDR3 has 18 residues. Written as DNA, the CDR3 is TGTGCCAGCAGCCGCAGGCGACAGTCCTACTTGAAGAACACTGAAGCTTTCTTT. Residues: CASSRRRQSYLKNTEAFF.

This rearrangement joins TRBV29-1 to TRBJ2-1; D not resolved. The CDR3 totals 14 residues. Trimming left V 4 bases short and J 5 bases short, with 15 bases between. CDR1 is SQVTM and CDR2 is ANQGSEA in the germline V gene. This CDR3 reads CSVASGTADNEQFF. CDR3 bases: TGCAGCGTTGCGTCAGGTACAGCCGACAATGAGCAGTTCTTC.